Listed below are T cell receptor beta chains from one sample, sequenced in a study of T cell responses to AZD1222 COVID-19 vaccine. TCRdb keeps only in-frame clones here, not all; method: immunoSEQ multiplex PCR. The sample lists around 20,000 clones; more than 70% were seen once. Sequenced material: peripheral blood, taken 28 days after the second AZD1222 dose. These TCRs come from an adult who received the AZD1222 COVID-19 vaccine. Each CDR3 is given without its conserved first and last residue. Each record gives: CDR3 protein, clone size, V gene. Size values are once, few and many counts, or a class for expanded clones, and some rows have none.

CDR3aa: ASSEGLLASAKETQY
abundance: .
v_gene: TRBV2

CDR3aa: ASSLDRAYEQY
abundance: .
v_gene: TRBV5-1

CDR3aa: ASSEDRANYEQY
abundance: .
v_gene: TRBV18

CDR3aa: AIGPGNQPQH
abundance: .
v_gene: TRBV2

CDR3aa: ASRQDRGNSPLH
abundance: .
v_gene: TRBV6-5

CDR3aa: SVGEDNSPLH
abundance: .
v_gene: TRBV29-1

CDR3aa: ASSLAGYGNTIY
abundance: few
v_gene: TRBV5-1

CDR3aa: ASSVGRAGGWETQY
abundance: .
v_gene: TRBV9

CDR3aa: ASSSPFPREDSYEQY
abundance: .
v_gene: TRBV11-2

CDR3aa: ASSPVFVGEQY
abundance: .
v_gene: TRBV18

CDR3aa: ASSSQGAREGEQY
abundance: .
v_gene: TRBV5-1

CDR3aa: ASSQLRRGYGYT
abundance: .
v_gene: TRBV3-1/TRBV3-2

CDR3aa: ASSLWSENTEAF
abundance: .
v_gene: TRBV27

CDR3aa: ASSSRGLGNTEAF
abundance: .
v_gene: TRBV28

CDR3aa: ASSWGSDTDTQY
abundance: once
v_gene: TRBV5-8

CDR3aa: ASSDGTGLHYGYT
abundance: .
v_gene: TRBV5-1

CDR3aa: ASSLELAREENT
abundance: .
v_gene: TRBV5-1

CDR3aa: ASSPGGADTQY
abundance: .
v_gene: TRBV7-2

CDR3aa: ASTAVMNTEAF
abundance: few
v_gene: TRBV19

CDR3aa: ASRYQGSGANVLT
abundance: once
v_gene: TRBV5-6

CDR3aa: ASSQGTSGGGEQY
abundance: .
v_gene: TRBV3-1/TRBV3-2

CDR3aa: ASSQDGLLRDTQY
abundance: .
v_gene: TRBV4-1

CDR3aa: ASKEAFSQPQH
abundance: .
v_gene: TRBV2

CDR3aa: ASHGRTGEGTEAF
abundance: .
v_gene: TRBV7-9

CDR3aa: ASSPRPGALKQETQY
abundance: once
v_gene: TRBV9

CDR3aa: ASSVGTGSGSGNTIY
abundance: .
v_gene: TRBV9

CDR3aa: ASSSTGETGLNTEAF
abundance: .
v_gene: TRBV7-9

CDR3aa: ASSIGNSGMRNEQF
abundance: once
v_gene: TRBV19